The next 2 T cell receptor beta chains were all read from a single sample in a study of cytomegalovirus exposure and HLA in healthy donors. The primer mix had 60 Vbeta and 13 Jbeta primers. Profiling relied on immunoSEQ multiplex PCR, and the TCRdb table lists in-frame clones only, not all of them. The profile shows 200,000 to 250,000 clones, around 83% of them singletons. Sequencing was carried out using PBMCs. These receptors all come from a girl aged 2 to 9 in good health and CMV-seronegative.

The chain carries TRBV6-1 and TRBJ2-7; TRBD1 matches at 11 bases. V shed 7 bases and J 3 bases; nucleotides not matched to a gene: 5. CDR3 length equals 14 residues. Germline lookup yields CDR1 MNHNS and CDR2 SASEGT. The CDR3: CASIPGQGGYEQYF. CDR3 nucleotides: TGTGCCAGCATTCCGGGACAGGGGGGCTACGAGCAGTACTTC.

J is TRBJ2-4 and V is TRBV6-5; a weak D match, TRBD1 (6 bases). CDR1 is MNHEY, CDR2 SVGAGI, per germline. The CDR3 runs 16 residues. Trimming pared 2 bases from V and 2 bases from J, leaving 13 bases between. The CDR3 DNA is TGTGCCAGCAGTTACAGGGCAGGGGCTCCCAAAAACATTCAGTACTTC. As protein: CASSYRAGAPKNIQYF.